This TCR beta chain was documented in a study of T-cell memory formation after mild COVID-19. From germline, CDR1 is SGHTA and CDR2 FQGNSA. There are 15 residues in the CDR3. With 5 bases removed from V and 4 bases from J, the gap between germline ends came to 18 bases. 5'RACE primed at constant segments yielded TCR alpha and TCR beta cDNA libraries bearing sample barcodes and UMIs. Using its own MiXCR run on the 5' RACE reads, TCRdb lists one record per CDR3 protein. The sample lists about 560,000 distinct CDR3 sequences, around 17% occurring once. Sequencing input: PBMCs or a T cell subset sorted from them (not recorded which). The sequence was obtained from an adult woman who had mild COVID-19 (a few samples of this study predate the infection). Cell type and time point are not known. This rearrangement joins TRBV7-2 to TRBJ2-7; D tentatively fits TRBD1 or TRBD2 (6 bases each). Here the CDR3 reads CASSRGQSVRYEQYF. CDR3 bases: TGTGCCAGCAGCCGGGGGCAAAGCGTTCGATACGAGCAGTACTTC. Complete variable domain (other parts from reference TRBV7-2 and TRBJ2-7): GAGVSQSPSNKVTEKGKDVELRCDPISGHTALYWYRQSLGQGLEFLIYFQGNSAPDKSGLPSDRFSAERTGGSVSTLTIQRTQQEDSAVYLCASSRGQSVRYEQYFGPGTRLTVT.